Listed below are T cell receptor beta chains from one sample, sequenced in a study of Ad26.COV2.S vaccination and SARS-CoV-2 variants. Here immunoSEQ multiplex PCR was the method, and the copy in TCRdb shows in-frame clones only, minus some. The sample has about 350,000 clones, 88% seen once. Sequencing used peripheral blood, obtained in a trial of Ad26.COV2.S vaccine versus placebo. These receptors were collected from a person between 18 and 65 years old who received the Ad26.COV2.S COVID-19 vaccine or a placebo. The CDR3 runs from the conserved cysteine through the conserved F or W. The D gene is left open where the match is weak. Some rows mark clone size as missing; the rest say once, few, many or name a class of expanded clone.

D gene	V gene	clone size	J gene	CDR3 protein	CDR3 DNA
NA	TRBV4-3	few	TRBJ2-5	CASSPKRGAAETQYF	TGCGCCAGCAGCCCAAAACGGGGGGCCGCAGAGACCCAGTACTTC
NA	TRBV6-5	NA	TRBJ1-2	CASSYGAATYGYTF	TGTGCCAGCAGTTACGGGGCAGCCACCTATGGCTACACCTTC
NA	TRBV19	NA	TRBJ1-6	CASSKFGQRGDSPLHF	TGTGCCAGTAGTAAATTCGGGCAACGGGGGGATTCACCCCTCCACTTT
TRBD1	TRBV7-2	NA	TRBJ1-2	CASSSDRGNYGYTF	TGTGCCAGCAGCTCGGACAGGGGGAACTATGGCTACACCTTC
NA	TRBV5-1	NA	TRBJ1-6	CASSFKTGVDNSPLHF	TGCGCCAGCAGCTTCAAGACAGGAGTAGATAATTCACCCCTCCACTTT
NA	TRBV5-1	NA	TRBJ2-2	CASSLVRSNTGELFF	TGCGCCAGCAGCTTGGTTCGATCGAACACCGGGGAGCTGTTTTTT
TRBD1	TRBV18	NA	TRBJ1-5	CASSPTTGENQPQHF	TGTGCCAGCTCACCCACGACAGGGGAGAATCAGCCCCAGCATTTT
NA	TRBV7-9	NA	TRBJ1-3	CASSPDAGVGNTIYF	TGTGCCAGCAGCCCCGATGCAGGGGTGGGAAACACCATATATTTT
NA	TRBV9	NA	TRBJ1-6	CASSVTDGGFTLHF	TGTGCCAGCAGCGTCACGGACGGTGGATTCACCCTCCACTTT
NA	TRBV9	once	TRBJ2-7	CASSLQMGDSEQYF	TGTGCCAGCAGCCTCCAAATGGGGGACTCCGAGCAGTACTTC
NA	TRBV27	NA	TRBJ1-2	CASSFDSRGERRYGYTF	TGTGCCAGCAGTTTTGACTCTAGGGGGGAACGGCGGTATGGCTACACCTTC
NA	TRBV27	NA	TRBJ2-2	CASGLTGNTGELFF	TGTGCCAGCGGGTTGACAGGGAACACCGGGGAGCTGTTTTTT
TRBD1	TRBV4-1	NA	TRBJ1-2	CASSHFGQGGYGYTF	TGCGCCAGCAGCCATTTTGGACAGGGCGGCTATGGCTACACCTTC